Below are 17 T cell receptor beta chains sequenced from a single sample in a study of CD8 T cells in Susac syndrome. RNA in amounts of roughly 0.5 to 1 ug was reverse transcribed with random hexamers. MiXCR, applied by TCRdb to the immunoSEQ multiplex PCR reads, yields one record per CDR3 protein. The table includes approximately 230,000 distinct CDR3 sequences, 93% detected once. The sequencing input was CD4+ T cells from PBMCs. These TCRs come from a human donor with multiple sclerosis.

The chain joins TRBV5-1 to TRBJ2-3; D not certain. Germline lookup yields CDR1 SGHRS and CDR2 YFSETQ. This CDR3 has 13 residues. The ends were cut back, 3 bases at V and 2 bases at J, with 7 bases in the middle. The CDR3 DNA follows: TGCGCCAGCAGCTCCCAACCCACAGATACGCAGTATTTT. Protein: CASSSQPTDTQYF.

This clonotype was observed a single time. CDR3 loop: CSVGTGVTHEQFF. DNA of the CDR3: TGCAGCGTTGGGACGGGAGTAACCCATGAGCAGTTCTTC. The chain recombines TRBV29-1 with TRBJ2-1, with D perhaps matching TRBD2 (6 bases). Germline loops: CDR1 SQVTM, CDR2 ANQGSEA. The CDR3 covers 13 residues. V lost 4 bases and J 8 bases, leaving 15 bases between the germline ends.

V is TRBV29-1 and J is TRBJ2-2, with 7 bases that match TRBD1. CDR1 SQVTM and CDR2 ANQGSEA come from the germline V gene. Germline trimming cut 7 bases from V and 7 bases from J; bases unmatched to any gene: 6. The CDR3 is 12 amino acids. The CDR3 DNA sequence: TGCAGCGGGGGACAGAGAGACGGGGAGCTGTTTTTT. Residues: CSGGQRDGELFF.

The genes are TRBV20-1 and TRBJ2-7; no firm D call. Trimming removed 0 bases at V and 3 bases at J, with 9 bases between. Germline values: CDR1 DFQATT, CDR2 SNEGSKA (reference sequence). The CDR3 is 13 residues long. The CDR3 loop reads CSARDLTGYEQYF. The CDR3 DNA follows: TGCAGTGCTAGAGATCTAACGGGCTACGAGCAGTACTTC.

This clonotype was recorded a few times. The chain employs TRBV6-2 or TRBV6-3 and TRBJ2-7; D is perhaps TRBD1 (7 bases). Per the germline V gene, CDR1 is MNHEY and CDR2 is SVGEGT. This CDR3 comprises 19 residues. V was pared by 0 bases and J by 0 bases, with 21 bases between. The CDR3 DNA reads TGTGCCAGCAGTTACTCGATAACTCCCGCGGGACAGAGCTCCTACGAGCAGTACTTC. Encoded protein: CASSYSITPAGQSSYEQYF.

V and J are TRBV25-1 and TRBJ2-3, with D perhaps being TRBD1 or TRBD2 (5 bases each). Trimming stripped 4 bases from V and 0 bases from J, with 8 bases between. Germline V gene sequence: CDR1 MGHDK, CDR2 SYGVNS. This CDR3 has 14 residues. The CDR3 loop reads CASSGWGSTDTQYF. DNA of the CDR3: TGTGCCAGCAGTGGGTGGGGGAGCACAGATACGCAGTATTTT.

A remark on this clonotype: One end of the junction is discordant with germline, which a read error may explain. The rearrangement links TRBV12-3 or TRBV12-4 to TRBJ2-4; 7 bases align to TRBD1. The CDR3 has 15 residues. The CDR3 DNA sequence: TGTGCCGGCAGCCCCGACCCCGGGACAGAAAACATTCAGTACTTC. It codes for CAGSPDPGTENIQYF.

This sequence joins TRBV5-1 and TRBJ2-5; D gene unclear. The length of the CDR3 is 14 residues. Germline lookup yields CDR1 SGHRS and CDR2 YFSETQ. V was trimmed by 3 bases and J by 1 base, leaving 10 bases between them. The CDR3 DNA follows: TGCGCCAGCAGCTACCTTGGGGTCCAAGAGACCCAGTACTTC. It encodes CASSYLGVQETQYF.

This rearrangement joins TRBV5-6 to TRBJ2-7; D may be TRBD1 (6 bases). The V end was cut by 1 base, the J end by 2 bases, with 10 bases between. CDR1 is SGHDT and CDR2 is YYEEEE in the germline V gene. This CDR3 is built from 14 residues. The CDR3 DNA reads TGTGCCAGCAGCTTGACAGGGTCGGCCTACGAGCAGTACTTC. Protein product: CASSLTGSAYEQYF.

As DNA, the CDR3 is TGTGCCAGCCCTCCGCAGAAGGCCCCCGGGGAGCAGTACTTC. Translation: CASPPQKAPGEQYF. The V gene is TRBV18, the J gene TRBJ2-7; D gene unclear. Germline loops: CDR1 KGHSH, CDR2 LQKENI. The CDR3 is 14 amino acids. V lost 8 bases and J 7 bases, leaving 21 bases between the germline ends.

The chain recombines TRBV6-5 with TRBJ2-2; D call uncertain. V gave up 2 bases and J gave up 5 bases, with 3 bases separating them. The CDR3 contains 12 residues. Germline V gives CDR1 MNHEY, CDR2 SVGAGI. The CDR3 loop is CASSYPTGELFF. For the CDR3, the DNA is TGTGCCAGCAGTTACCCGACCGGGGAGCTGTTTTTT.

The chain carries TRBV7-9 and TRBJ1-2; a weak D match, TRBD1 (5 bases). Germline CDR1 reads SEHNR; CDR2 reads FQNEAQ (reference sequence). V dropped 4 bases and J dropped 0 bases, with 21 bases sitting between them. The length of the CDR3 is 18 residues. CDR3 nucleotides: TGTGCCAGCAGCTCCCTATTTGCCACAGGCGGAGCTAACTATGGCTACACCTTC. It codes for CASSSLFATGGANYGYTF.

A single count supports this clonotype. The V call is TRBV28, the J call TRBJ1-6; D may be TRBD1 (6 bases). Germline V CDR1 and CDR2: MDHEN, SYDVKM. The V and J ends lost 9 bases and 9 bases respectively, with 21 bases between them. CDR3 length equals 15 residues. The CDR3 reads CASQTAGDMSSPLHF. Here the CDR3 DNA reads TGTGCCAGTCAAACGGCAGGGGACATGAGTTCACCCCTCCACTTT.

This clonotype was detected only once. This chain links TRBV5-4 with TRBJ2-5; weak D call: TRBD1 (5 bases). The CDR3 runs to 13 residues. CDR1 and CDR2 from the germline V gene are SGHNT and YYREEE (reference sequence). The ends were cut back, 3 bases at V and 4 bases at J, with 10 bases in the middle. CDR3 sequence (DNA): TGTGCCAGCAGCTCACCAGGGTTAGAGACCCAGTACTTC. Its protein is CASSSPGLETQYF.

The chain carries TRBV30 and TRBJ1-6, with D possibly TRBD1 on 5 matching bases. CDR3 size: 14 residues. Germline V gives CDR1 GTSNPN, CDR2 SVGIG (reference sequence). Between the trimmed V and J ends, which lost 3 bases and 5 bases, there was a span of 11 bases. CDR3: CAWRVKGHNSPLHF. DNA of the CDR3: TGTGCCTGGAGAGTCAAGGGGCATAATTCACCCCTCCACTTT. Supplemented by reference TRBV30 and TRBJ1-6, the full variable domain reads SQTIHQWPATLVQPVGSPLSLECTVEGTSNPNLYWYRQAAGRGLQLLFYSVGIGQISSEVPQNLSASRPQDRQFILSSKKLLLSDSGFYLCAWRVKGHNSPLHFGNGTRLTVT.

V is TRBV21-1 and J is TRBJ2-5; whether TRBD1, the table's D call, matches the DNA was not checked. TRBV21-1 is a known pseudogene. The CDR3 spans 15 residues. The DNA for the CDR3 is TGTGCCAGCAGCAAACCGAAGGGGCTCACGGAGACCCAGTACTTC. Protein product: CASSKPKGLTETQYF.

This clonotype was recorded once. V and J are TRBV5-8 and TRBJ1-5, with unresolved D. Germline-derived CDR1 and CDR2 are SGHTS and YDEGEE. Trimming removed 4 bases from V and 6 bases from J, with 8 bases in between. The CDR3 consists of 12 residues. The CDR3 here is CASSRRSQPQHF. The CDR3 nucleotides read TGTGCCAGCAGCCGGCGGAGTCAGCCCCAGCATTTT.